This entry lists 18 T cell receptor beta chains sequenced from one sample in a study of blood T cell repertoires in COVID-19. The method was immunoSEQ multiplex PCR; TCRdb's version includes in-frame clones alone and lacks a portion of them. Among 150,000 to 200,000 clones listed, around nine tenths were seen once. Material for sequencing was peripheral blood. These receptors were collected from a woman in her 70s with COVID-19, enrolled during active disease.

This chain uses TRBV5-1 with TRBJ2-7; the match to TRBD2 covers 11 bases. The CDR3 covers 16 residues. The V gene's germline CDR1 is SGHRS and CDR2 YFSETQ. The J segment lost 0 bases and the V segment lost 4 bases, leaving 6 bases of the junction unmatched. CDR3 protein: CASSPLTSGISYEQYF. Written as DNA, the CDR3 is TGCGCCAGCAGCCCACTGACTAGCGGGATCTCCTACGAGCAGTACTTC.

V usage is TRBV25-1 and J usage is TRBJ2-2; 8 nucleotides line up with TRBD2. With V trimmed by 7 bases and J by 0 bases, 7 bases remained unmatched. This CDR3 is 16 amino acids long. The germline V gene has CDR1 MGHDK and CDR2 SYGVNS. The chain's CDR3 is CASTPGTRTNTGELFF. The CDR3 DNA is TGTGCCAGCACTCCGGGGACTAGGACGAACACCGGGGAGCTGTTTTTT.

The CDR3 DNA sequence: TGTGCCAGCAGCCGATTCGGACTAGCGGTATACTTC. As protein: CASSRFGLAVYF. V is TRBV7-9 and J is TRBJ2-7; 10 bases are a match to TRBD2. This CDR3 comprises 12 residues. CDR1 and CDR2 (germline): SEHNR, FQNEAQ (reference sequence). Trimming cost V 5 bases and J 13 bases; bases outside gene matches: 8.

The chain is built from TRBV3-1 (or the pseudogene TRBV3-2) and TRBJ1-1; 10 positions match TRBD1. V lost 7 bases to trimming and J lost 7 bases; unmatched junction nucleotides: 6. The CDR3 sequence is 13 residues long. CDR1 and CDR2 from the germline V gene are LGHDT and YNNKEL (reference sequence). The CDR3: CASTRQGAGEAFF. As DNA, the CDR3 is TGTGCCAGCACCCGACAGGGGGCGGGTGAAGCTTTCTTT.

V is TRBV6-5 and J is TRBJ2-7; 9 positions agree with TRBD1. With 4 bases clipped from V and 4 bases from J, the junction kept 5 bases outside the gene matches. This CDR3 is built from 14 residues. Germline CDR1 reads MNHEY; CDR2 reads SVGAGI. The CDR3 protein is CASSSPQGAYEQYF. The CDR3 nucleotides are TGTGCCAGCAGTTCACCACAGGGGGCTTACGAGCAGTACTTC.

CDR3 in DNA: TGTGCCAGCAGGGATGACAGGGGACAGCCCCAGCATTTT. Translating gives CASRDDRGQPQHF. The chain is built from TRBV6-5 and TRBJ1-5; 8 bases align to TRBD1. Germline lookup yields CDR1 MNHEY and CDR2 SVGAGI. J was trimmed by 7 bases and V by 6 bases; bases with no gene match: 5. The CDR3 consists of 13 residues.

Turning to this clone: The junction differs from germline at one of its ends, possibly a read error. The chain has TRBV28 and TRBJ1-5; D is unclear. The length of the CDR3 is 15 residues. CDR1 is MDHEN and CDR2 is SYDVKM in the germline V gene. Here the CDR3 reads CASSPTTSPNRPQHF. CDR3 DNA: TGTGCCAGCAGTCCTACCACGAGTCCTAATCGGCCCCAGCATTTT.

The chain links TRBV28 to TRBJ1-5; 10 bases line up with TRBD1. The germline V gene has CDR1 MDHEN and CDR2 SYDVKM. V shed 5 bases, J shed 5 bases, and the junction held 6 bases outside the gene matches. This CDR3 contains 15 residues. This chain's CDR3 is CASSKPTGGDQPQHF. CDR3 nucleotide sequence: TGTGCCAGCAGTAAACCGACAGGGGGCGATCAGCCCCAGCATTTT.

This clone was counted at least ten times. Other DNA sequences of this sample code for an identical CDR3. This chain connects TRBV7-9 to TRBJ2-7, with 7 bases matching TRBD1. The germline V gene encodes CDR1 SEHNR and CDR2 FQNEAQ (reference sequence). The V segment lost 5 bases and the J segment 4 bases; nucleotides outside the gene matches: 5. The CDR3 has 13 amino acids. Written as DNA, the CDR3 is TGTGCCAGCAGCCTCGGGACAGTGTACGAGCAGTACTTC. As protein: CASSLGTVYEQYF.

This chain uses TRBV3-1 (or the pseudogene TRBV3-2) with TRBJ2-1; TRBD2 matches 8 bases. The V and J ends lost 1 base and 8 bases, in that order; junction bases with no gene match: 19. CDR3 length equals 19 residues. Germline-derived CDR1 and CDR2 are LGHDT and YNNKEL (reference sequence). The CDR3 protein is CASSQGFRGLVVSLDEQFF. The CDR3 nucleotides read TGTGCCAGCAGCCAAGGCTTCAGGGGACTAGTAGTTTCCCTGGATGAGCAGTTCTTC.

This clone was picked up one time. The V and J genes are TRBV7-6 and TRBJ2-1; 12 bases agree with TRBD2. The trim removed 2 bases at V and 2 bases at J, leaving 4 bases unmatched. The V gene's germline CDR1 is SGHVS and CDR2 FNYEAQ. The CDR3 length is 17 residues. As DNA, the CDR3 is TGTGCCAGCAGCTTATACCTAGCGGGAGGGACCTACAATGAGCAGTTCTTC. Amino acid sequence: CASSLYLAGGTYNEQFF.

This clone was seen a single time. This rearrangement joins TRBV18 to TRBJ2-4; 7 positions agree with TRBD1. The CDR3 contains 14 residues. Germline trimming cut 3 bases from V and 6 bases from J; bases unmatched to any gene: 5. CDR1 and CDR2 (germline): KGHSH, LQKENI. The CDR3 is CASSPRGDRNIQYF. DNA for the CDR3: TGTGCCAGCTCACCCAGAGGGGACAGAAACATTCAGTACTTC.

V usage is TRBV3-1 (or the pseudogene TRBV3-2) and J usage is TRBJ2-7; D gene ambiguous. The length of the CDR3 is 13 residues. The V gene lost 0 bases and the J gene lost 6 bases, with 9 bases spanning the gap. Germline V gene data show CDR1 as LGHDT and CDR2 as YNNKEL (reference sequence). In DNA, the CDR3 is TGTGCCAGCAGCCAAGATCATAGGAGCGAGCAGTACTTC. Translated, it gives CASSQDHRSEQYF.

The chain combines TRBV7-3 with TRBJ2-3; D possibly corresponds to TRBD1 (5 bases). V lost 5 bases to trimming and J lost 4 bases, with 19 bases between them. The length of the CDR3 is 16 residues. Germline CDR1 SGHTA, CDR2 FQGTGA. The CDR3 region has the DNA TGTGCCAGCAGCCCCGGTAGGGGTAGGGGCGCAGATACGCAGTATTTT. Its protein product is CASSPGRGRGADTQYF.

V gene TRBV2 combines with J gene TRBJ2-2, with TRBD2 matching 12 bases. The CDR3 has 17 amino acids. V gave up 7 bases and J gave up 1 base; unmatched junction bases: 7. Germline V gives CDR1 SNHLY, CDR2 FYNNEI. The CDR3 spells CASTGTSGLENTGELFF. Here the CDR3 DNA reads TGTGCCAGCACCGGGACTAGCGGGTTAGAGAACACCGGGGAGCTGTTTTTT. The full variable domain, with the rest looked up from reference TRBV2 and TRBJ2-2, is EPEVTQTPSHQVTQMGQEVILRCVPISNHLYFYWYRQILGQKVEFLVSFYNNEISEKSEIFDDQFSVERPDGSNFTLKIRSTKLEDSAMYFCASTGTSGLENTGELFFGEGSRLTVL.

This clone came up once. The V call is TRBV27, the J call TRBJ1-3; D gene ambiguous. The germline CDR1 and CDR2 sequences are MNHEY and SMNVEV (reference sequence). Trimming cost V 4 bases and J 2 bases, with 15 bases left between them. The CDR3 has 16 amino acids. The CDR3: CASSSLPGLAGNTIYF. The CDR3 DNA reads TGTGCCAGCAGTTCCCTCCCGGGGTTGGCTGGAAACACCATATATTTT.

The CDR3 loop is CASSFRGGAYEQYF. CDR3 nucleotides: TGTGCCAGCAGCTTCCGCGGGGGAGCCTACGAGCAGTACTTC. This rearrangement joins TRBV11-3 to TRBJ2-7, with 7 positions matching TRBD2. Germline loops: CDR1 SGHNT, CDR2 YENEEA. The V gene end was trimmed by 3 bases and the J gene end by 2 bases; junction bases not matched to a gene: 4. This CDR3 contains 14 residues.

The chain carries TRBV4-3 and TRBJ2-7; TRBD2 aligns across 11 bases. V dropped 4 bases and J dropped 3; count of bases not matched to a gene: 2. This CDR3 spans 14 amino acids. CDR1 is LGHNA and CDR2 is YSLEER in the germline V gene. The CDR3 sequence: CASSRGTSGYEQYF. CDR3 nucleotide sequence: TGCGCCAGCAGCCGCGGGACTAGCGGCTACGAGCAGTACTTC.